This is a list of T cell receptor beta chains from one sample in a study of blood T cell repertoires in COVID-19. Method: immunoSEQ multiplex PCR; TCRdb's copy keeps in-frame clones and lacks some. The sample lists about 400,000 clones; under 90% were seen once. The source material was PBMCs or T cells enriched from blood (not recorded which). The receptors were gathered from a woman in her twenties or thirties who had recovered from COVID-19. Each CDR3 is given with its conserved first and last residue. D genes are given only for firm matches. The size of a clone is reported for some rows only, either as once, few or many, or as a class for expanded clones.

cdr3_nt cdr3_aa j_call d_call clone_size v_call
TGCGCCAGCAGCGTAGAACAGGGGCCCAAAAACATTCAGTACTTC CASSVEQGPKNIQYF TRBJ2-4 TRBD1 - TRBV5-1
TGTGCCGCCTCGCGGGGGGTACTTGATACGCAGTATTTT CAASRGVLDTQYF TRBJ2-3 TRBD2 - TRBV19
TGTGCCAGCAGCCCTACAGGGTCCTATAATTCACCCCTCCACTTT CASSPTGSYNSPLHF TRBJ1-6 - many TRBV7-8
TGTGCCAGCAAAGGCCCCGGCGGGAAGGGGAGTTACGAGCAGTACTTC CASKGPGGKGSYEQYF TRBJ2-7 - - TRBV21-1
TGCGCCAGCAGCCCTCCGGGACAACCTAACTATGGCTACACCTTC CASSPPGQPNYGYTF TRBJ1-2 - - TRBV4-1
TGTGCCAGCAGCTATAGCGGGGGAAAGGAGCAGTACTTC CASSYSGGKEQYF TRBJ2-7 TRBD2 - TRBV7-9
TGCGCCAGCAGCCAAGATGGGGGGGGCCCGGTAGGAGAGACCCAGTACTTC CASSQDGGGPVGETQYF TRBJ2-5 - - TRBV4-1
TGTGCCAGCGGGCAACCAGGGGGCTACGAGCAGTACTTC CASGQPGGYEQYF TRBJ2-7 TRBD1 few TRBV28
TGTGCCAGCAGCCGGGACATCATTCTGGTCGGGGAGCTGTTTTTT CASSRDIILVGELFF TRBJ2-2 - - TRBV11-1
TGTGCCAGCAGCTTATCCGGACTAGACAAAGCCGAGCAGTACTTC CASSLSGLDKAEQYF TRBJ2-7 TRBD2 - TRBV7-3
TGTGCCACCAGCAGAGCCGGACTAGCGGGGGTATACGAGCAGTACTTC CATSRAGLAGVYEQYF TRBJ2-7 TRBD2 few TRBV15
TGTGCCAGCAGCTTAAGCCGGACAACTCGACCCTCTGGAAACACCATATATTTT CASSLSRTTRPSGNTIYF TRBJ1-3 - - TRBV7-9
TGTGCCAGCAGCCAGGGGACAGGGTCTGGGGAGCTGTTTTTT CASSQGTGSGELFF TRBJ2-2 TRBD1 - TRBV3-1/TRBV3-2
TGTGCCAGCAGTCGGGGAGTAGGATCACCCCTCCACTTT CASSRGVGSPLHF TRBJ1-6 - - TRBV6-5
TGTGCCTGGAGTGGAGGACAGGGACGCTACAATGAGCAGTTCTTC CAWSGGQGRYNEQFF TRBJ2-1 TRBD1 once TRBV30
TGTGCCAGCAGCCTTTTTACTAGCGGGCTCAATGAGCAGTTCTTC CASSLFTSGLNEQFF TRBJ2-1 TRBD2 - TRBV13
TGTGCCATCAGTGATACGGGACTGGAAGAAGCTTTCTTT CAISDTGLEEAFF TRBJ1-1 - - TRBV10-3
TGTGCCAGCAGCTTAGGGGTTCTTAGCGGGGGCCAAGAGACCCAGTACTTC CASSLGVLSGGQETQYF TRBJ2-5 TRBD2 - TRBV11-3
TGTGCCAGTAGTCTTAGTGCGGGGTCGGGGGTAGCCAATGAGCAGTTCTTC CASSLSAGSGVANEQFF TRBJ2-1 - - TRBV19
TGCGCCAGCAGGAGGACTAGCGGGGATGAGACCCAGTACTTC CASRRTSGDETQYF TRBJ2-5 TRBD2 - TRBV5-1
TGTGCCAGCAGCTTGGGGGGCATCCCCTATGGCTACACCTTC CASSLGGIPYGYTF TRBJ1-2 - - TRBV5-6
TGCAGTGCTAGGACAGACTATGGCTACACCTTC CSARTDYGYTF TRBJ1-2 - - TRBV20-1
TGTGCCAGCAGCTTAAGGGGCGGATGGAACACTGAAGCTTTCTTT CASSLRGGWNTEAFF TRBJ1-1 - - TRBV7-3
TGTGCCAGCAGTGAATCCCGACAGGGGGGAGAGACCCAGTACTTC CASSESRQGGETQYF TRBJ2-5 TRBD1 - TRBV2
TGCGCCAGCAGCTTGGGAGGGACAGGGAGCTCTGGAAACACCATATATTTT CASSLGGTGSSGNTIYF TRBJ1-3 TRBD1 - TRBV5-1
TGTGCCAGCAGAACGACTGCCTGGCCTGGACAAGAGACCCAGTACTTC CASRTTAWPGQETQYF TRBJ2-5 - - TRBV3-1/TRBV3-2
TGTGCCAGCAGCTTGGGGGACAGCGGGAGAGCCTACGAGCAGTACTTC CASSLGDSGRAYEQYF TRBJ2-7 - - TRBV5-6
TGTGCCAGCAGTACCCCCGGGGGGGGTGTTACTGAAGCTTTCTTT CASSTPGGGVTEAFF TRBJ1-1 - - TRBV28
TGTGCCAGCAGCCCCGGGGTGGGCAAGATGAACACTGAAGCTTTCTTT CASSPGVGKMNTEAFF TRBJ1-1 - - TRBV9
TGTGCCAGCAGCTCCTCGGGACAGAGCTATGGCTACACCTTC CASSSSGQSYGYTF TRBJ1-2 TRBD1 - TRBV27
TGCGCCAGCAGCCGCAATTCGGGGGTATCAAATGGCTACACCTTC CASSRNSGVSNGYTF TRBJ1-2 - - TRBV5-1
TGCGCCAGCAGTGAGCAGGATAGCGGATACAATGAGCAGTTCTTC CASSEQDSGYNEQFF TRBJ2-1 - - TRBV10-1
TGTGCCAGCGTTGGTTGGGACAGGGGGAACACTGAAGCTTTCTTT CASVGWDRGNTEAFF TRBJ1-1 TRBD1 once TRBV19
TGCAGCGTTGTAAGTCCGGGGAACACCATATATTTT CSVVSPGNTIYF TRBJ1-3 - - TRBV29-1
TGTGCCAGCAGCTTATCTTACGAGCAGTACTTC CASSLSYEQYF TRBJ2-7 - - TRBV13
TGTGCCAGTAGTCTGGCGGGACAGGGGTCCTACGAGCAGTACTTC CASSLAGQGSYEQYF TRBJ2-7 TRBD1 - TRBV19
TGCGCCAGCAGCCACCGGGACAGAAATGAAAAACTGTTTTTT CASSHRDRNEKLFF TRBJ1-4 TRBD1 - TRBV5-1
TGTGCCAGCAGTCCACTAGGGGGCATAAACATTCAGTACTTC CASSPLGGINIQYF TRBJ2-4 TRBD1 - TRBV27
TGTGCCACGATGACAGGGAGGTCCGGGGAGCTGTTTTTT CATMTGRSGELFF TRBJ2-2 - - TRBV28
TGTGCCAGCAGCGTAGGCCGGGAAGAGACCCAGTACTTC CASSVGREETQYF TRBJ2-5 - - TRBV9
TGTGCCAGCAGCTTGGACAGGGAAAGTTTTGGCGAGACCCAGTACTTC CASSLDRESFGETQYF TRBJ2-5 - - TRBV5-4
TGTGCCAGCAGCTTAGGGCAGGGGCTCGCGGTGCGGAGCACAGATACGCAGTATTTT CASSLGQGLAVRSTDTQYF TRBJ2-3 - - TRBV7-9
TGCAGTGCCAGTGCTAGAGCGACGTCGCCCTATGGCTACACCTTC CSASARATSPYGYTF TRBJ1-2 - - TRBV20-1
TGTGCCACCAGTGACAGTTCCGAGGTCCGTGGCTACACCTTC CATSDSSEVRGYTF TRBJ1-2 - - TRBV24-1